This T cell receptor (beta chain) came from a study of identical twins. V was pared by 2 bases and J by 8 bases, with 6 bases between. Looked up from germline, CDR1 is ENHRY and CDR2 is SYGVKD. The CDR3 length is 11 residues. This clonotype was found a few times. Its antigen is as yet unknown. Via MiXCR, TCRdb re-called the 5' RACE reads, giving one row per CDR3 protein. The sample carries around 550,000 distinct CDR3 sequences, roughly 15% recorded once. Study-wide results and caveats: Conclusions rested on cross-sectional statistics rather than following the same donors. Cord blood beta clonotypes that were abundant carried fewer insertions, and memory repertoires showed no such trend.

The sample was also reused in another study, on yellow fever vaccine responses in identical twins. Per that study: Reported findings indicate that twins' vaccine T cell responses seemed partially convergent, partially personalized.

This TCR was recovered from a woman under 30 in good health. The V and J genes are TRBV10-3 and TRBJ1-1; no clear D. The sample was CD4+ T cells sorted from blood. DNA of the CDR3: TGTGCCATCAGTGAGGGGAGGGAAGCTTTCTTT. This sequence encodes CAISEGREAFF.